This is a list of T cell receptor beta chains from one sample in a study of PD-1 blockade in classical Hodgkin lymphoma. TCRdb keeps only in-frame clones here, not all; method: immunoSEQ multiplex PCR. The sample contains 20,000 to 25,000 clones, 91% of which appear only once. The sample taken for sequencing was CD4+ T cells from blood. The receptors come from a human donor with classical Hodgkin lymphoma. CDR3s include the opening cysteine and the closing phenylalanine or tryptophan. The D gene is left open where the match is weak. The size entry is marked missing in some rows and otherwise reads once, few, many or a size class.

>TRBV18|TRBJ2-7|TRBD1|once
CASSLGQGESYEQYF
TGTGCCAGCTCACTCGGACAGGGAGAGTCCTACGAGCAGTACTTC
>TRBV5-4|TRBJ1-1|NA|NA
CASSLGGFEVPTEAFF
TGTGCCAGCAGCTTGGGTGGTTTCGAGGTACCCACTGAAGCTTTCTTT
>TRBV29-1|TRBJ2-1|NA|NA
CSVLGTPTYNEQFF
TGCAGCGTTTTGGGAACCCCTACCTACAATGAGCAGTTCTTC
>TRBV30|TRBJ1-4|NA|few
CAWSGQGFWEKLFF
TGTGCCTGGAGTGGCCAGGGTTTTTGGGAAAAACTGTTTTTT
>TRBV5-6|TRBJ1-1|NA|NA
CASSLVEWNTEAFF
TGTGCCAGCAGCCTGGTGGAGTGGAACACTGAAGCTTTCTTT
>TRBV30|TRBJ1-5|TRBD1|NA
CAWSNPTRGPTGEGQPQHF
TGTGCCTGGAGTAATCCTACTCGGGGCCCCACAGGGGAAGGACAGCCCCAGCATTTT
>TRBV29-1|TRBJ2-3|NA|NA
CSVGVWGVGSTDTQYF
TGCAGCGTTGGGGTTTGGGGGGTCGGTAGCACAGATACGCAGTATTTT
>TRBV4-1|TRBJ2-7|NA|once
CASSPRQFYEQYF
TGCGCCAGCAGCCCTCGACAATTCTACGAGCAGTACTTC
>TRBV6-5|TRBJ2-1|TRBD1|NA
CASSRTGGYNEQFF
TGTGCCAGCAGTCGGACAGGGGGCTACAATGAGCAGTTCTTC
>TRBV6-5|TRBJ2-1|NA|NA
CASVRYNEQFF
TGTGCCTCCGTGCGCTACAATGAGCAGTTCTTC
>TRBV5-4|TRBJ2-7|NA|once
CASSQDRQISIYEQYF
TGTGCCAGCAGCCAAGACAGACAGATTTCAATCTACGAGCAGTACTTC
>TRBV7-6|TRBJ2-5|TRBD1|NA
CASSLVRGLWETQYF
TGTGCCAGCAGCTTAGTCAGGGGGCTTTGGGAGACCCAGTACTTC
>TRBV4-2|TRBJ2-5|NA|NA
CASSPTGGGQETQYF
TGTGCCAGCAGCCCTACAGGTGGGGGCCAAGAGACCCAGTACTTC
>TRBV30|TRBJ1-2|NA|NA
CASRTDANYGYTF
TGTGCCTCCCGGACTGATGCTAACTATGGCTACACCTTC
>TRBV9|TRBJ2-5|NA|NA
CASSSGLSGVQETQYF
TGTGCCAGCAGCTCCGGACTATCGGGGGTACAAGAGACCCAGTACTTC
>TRBV28|TRBJ1-2|NA|few
CASSLYYGYTF
TGTGCCAGCAGTTTATACTATGGCTACACCTTC
>TRBV11-3|TRBJ2-3|TRBD1|NA
CASSQGVYTDTQYF
TGTGCCAGCAGTCAGGGGGTTTACACAGATACGCAGTATTTT
>TRBV5-4|TRBJ1-2|NA|few
CASSHGGASEVGYGYTF
TGTGCCAGCAGCCATGGGGGGGCTTCAGAGGTTGGGTATGGCTACACCTTC
>TRBV7-3|TRBJ1-6|NA|NA
CASSLTSSYNSPLHF
TGTGCCAGCAGCTTGACGAGCTCCTATAATTCACCCCTCCACTTT
>TRBV5-4|TRBJ2-3|NA|NA
CASSLMAGAGTDTQYF
TGTGCCAGCAGCTTGATGGCGGGGGCCGGCACAGATACGCAGTATTTT
>TRBV7-7|TRBJ2-1|TRBD2|NA
CASSLRGVYNEQFF
TGTGCCAGCAGCTTGCGGGGGGTCTACAATGAGCAGTTCTTC
>TRBV7-9|TRBJ2-1|NA|NA
CASSLGLAGDEQFF
TGTGCCAGCAGCTTAGGGCTAGCTGGCGATGAGCAGTTCTTC
>TRBV11-3|TRBJ1-1|NA|NA
CASSLTVLNTEAFF
TGTGCCAGCAGCTTAACAGTCTTGAACACTGAAGCTTTCTTT
>TRBV5-1|TRBJ2-3|TRBD1|NA
CASSFRQGAPTGTDTQYF
TGCGCCAGCAGCTTCCGACAGGGGGCGCCGACCGGCACAGATACGCAGTATTTT
>TRBV19|TRBJ1-1|NA|NA
CASSLVLRRTNTEAFF
TGTGCCAGTAGTCTTGTCTTGCGCAGGACGAACACTGAAGCTTTCTTT
>TRBV6-5|TRBJ2-3|NA|NA
CASSYSIGSDTQYF
TGTGCCAGCAGTTACTCGATAGGCTCAGATACGCAGTATTTT
>TRBV6-6|TRBJ2-5|NA|NA
CASGAQETQYF
TGTGCCAGCGGGGCTCAAGAGACCCAGTACTTC
>TRBV6-5|TRBJ1-5|NA|NA
CASSPDGGGEPQHF
TGTGCCAGCAGCCCCGATGGGGGAGGGGAGCCCCAGCATTTT
>TRBV11-2|TRBJ2-5|NA|NA
CASSLEDYGEQYF
TGTGCCAGCAGCTTAGAGGACTATGGGGAGCAGTACTTC